Detailed here is one TCR beta chain. The CDR3 contains 16 residues. Germline lookup yields CDR1 SGHRS and CDR2 YFSETQ. V lost 4 bases and J lost 5; bases outside the gene matches: 6. The data were taken from a study of cytomegalovirus exposure and HLA in healthy donors. The protocol was immunoSEQ multiplex PCR, while the TCRdb copy is restricted to in-frame clones and leaves out a portion. The data contain about 150,000 clones, 94% of them seen just once; the ten biggest clones take up about 2%. The sample consisted of PBMCs. This TCR derives from a man aged 18 to 30 in good health and CMV-seropositive. The rearrangement joins TRBV5-1 to TRBJ2-7, with 16 bases lining up with TRBD2. The CDR3: CASSPTGLAGGHEQYF. DNA of the CDR3: TGCGCCAGCAGCCCAACGGGACTAGCGGGGGGGCACGAGCAGTACTTC. The full variable domain, in which reference TRBV5-1 and TRBJ2-7 provide the parts outside the CDR3, is KAGVTQTPRYLIKTRGQQVTLSCSPISGHRSVSWYQQTPGQGLQFLFEYFSETQRNKGNFPGRFSGRQFSNSRSEMNVSTLELGDSALYLCASSPTGLAGGHEQYFGPGTRLTVT.